This entry describes one T cell receptor (beta chain). TCRdb redid the calling of the RT-PCR reads with MiXCR, one entry per CDR3 protein. The sample has around 580,000 distinct CDR3 sequences; approximately 12% are singletons. This entry comes from a study of response to subunit inactivated influenza vaccine. CDR1 is DFQATT and CDR2 is SNEGSKA in the germline V gene (reference sequence). The CDR3 consists of 15 residues. V lost 3 bases to trimming and J lost 2 bases, with 16 bases between them. The V call is TRBV20-1, the J call TRBJ1-2; D is possibly TRBD1 (5 bases). The source is a man in his fifties who received an inactivated influenza vaccine. The material was PBMCs from blood, obtained on the day of vaccination. CDR3 sequence (DNA): TGCAGTGCTAGCGGTCTCAGGGACGGAAACTATGGCTACACCTTC. Protein: CSASGLRDGNYGYTF.